This T cell receptor (beta chain) was obtained from a study of control samples from healthy donors and cancer patients. Method: immunoSEQ multiplex PCR; TCRdb's copy keeps in-frame clones and lacks some. Here the sample spans 90,000 to 100,000 clones, 79% being singletons. The length of the CDR3 is 17 residues. Germline lookup yields CDR1 SGHRS and CDR2 YFSETQ. V gave up 5 bases and J gave up 5 bases; unmatched junction bases: 15. Sequencing was carried out using blood. This receptor was obtained from a woman aged 30 to 39 in good health. V gene TRBV5-1 combines with J gene TRBJ2-5; 10 bases fit TRBD2. DNA for the CDR3: TGCGCCAGCAGGTGGGCGGCTAGCGGGGGTTCGGAGGAGACCCAGTACTTC. Amino acids: CASRWAASGGSEETQYF. The full variable domain, its missing parts supplied by reference TRBV5-1 and TRBJ2-5, is KAGVTQTPRYLIKTRGQQVTLSCSPISGHRSVSWYQQTPGQGLQFLFEYFSETQRNKGNFPGRFSGRQFSNSRSEMNVSTLELGDSALYLCASRWAASGGSEETQYFGPGTRLLVL.